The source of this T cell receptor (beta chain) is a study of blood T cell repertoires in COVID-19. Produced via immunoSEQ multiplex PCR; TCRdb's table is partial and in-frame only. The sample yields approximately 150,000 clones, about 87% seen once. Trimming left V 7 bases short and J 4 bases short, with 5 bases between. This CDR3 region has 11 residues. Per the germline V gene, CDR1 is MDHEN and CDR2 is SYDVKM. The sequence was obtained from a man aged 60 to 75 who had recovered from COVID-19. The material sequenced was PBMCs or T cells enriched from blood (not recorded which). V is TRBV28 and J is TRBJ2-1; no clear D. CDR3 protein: CASTLYNEQFF. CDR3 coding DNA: TGTGCCAGCACCTTATACAATGAGCAGTTCTTC.